The source of this TCR beta chain is a study of blood T cell repertoires in COVID-19. Clones were read by immunoSEQ multiplex PCR, and TCRdb kept only the in-frame ones, dropping some. The repertoire has over 35,000 clones, more than 70% of them found once; the top ten carry around 2.3%. V shed 0 bases, J shed 5 bases, and the junction held 10 bases outside the gene matches. This CDR3 region has 17 residues. Germline V gene sequence: CDR1 SQVTM, CDR2 ANQGSEA. Sequencing was carried out using peripheral blood. This chain connects TRBV29-1 to TRBJ2-3, with 11 bases matching TRBD2. This TCR was sampled from a human donor in a cohort sampled during active COVID-19. The CDR3 loop is CSVEERVAGGLIDTQYF. CDR3 coding DNA: TGCAGCGTTGAAGAAAGGGTAGCGGGGGGGCTAATAGATACGCAGTATTTT.